The clone carrying this T cell receptor beta chain was seen a few times. Germline V lookup: CDR1 SGHRS, CDR2 YFSETQ. The CDR3 spans 15 residues. The V gene end was trimmed by 0 bases and the J gene end by 4 bases; junction bases not matched to a gene: 6. This record comes from a study of blood T cell repertoires in COVID-19. As for the study in general: There were acute and convalescent COVID-19 samples, and they came from the United States, Italy and Spain.

Methods used by the authors: Cell counts per sample came from amplifying reference gene primers. The table came from immunoSEQ multiplex PCR; TCRdb's copy has only in-frame clones and leaves some out. That table furnishes V, J and clone size, whereas the DNA furnished D and trimming. Found here are about 82,000 clones, around four fifths of them singletons; the top ten hold 18%. Sequencing was performed on peripheral blood. This TCR came from a man older than 75 with active or convalescent COVID-19. This chain joins TRBV5-1 and TRBJ1-1, with TRBD1 matching 7 bases. The chain's CDR3 is CASSLAGGLGTEAFF. Written as DNA, the CDR3 is TGCGCCAGCAGCTTGGCAGGGGGACTGGGCACTGAAGCTTTCTTT.